Following are 22 T cell receptor beta chains from one sample sequenced in a study of T cell responses to AZD1222 COVID-19 vaccine. Here immunoSEQ multiplex PCR was the method, and the copy in TCRdb shows in-frame clones only, minus some. The table has over 120,000 clones, 93% seen once. The material sequenced was peripheral blood, taken on day 0 of AZD1222 vaccination. Receptors were obtained from an adult in good health.

In nucleotides, the CDR3 is TGTGCCACCAGTGATCGGTCCGTTGCTAACTATGGCTACACCTTC. Protein product: CATSDRSVANYGYTF. The V and J genes are TRBV24-1 and TRBJ1-2; no firm D call. The germline CDR1 and CDR2 sequences are KGHDR and SFDVKD. V was cut by 3 bases and J by 0 bases, with 10 bases left in between. The CDR3 is 15 residues long.

The chain recombines TRBV5-4 with TRBJ1-2, with D possibly matching TRBD1 (6 bases). Germline values: CDR1 SGHNT, CDR2 YYREEE (reference sequence). V was cut by 2 bases and J by 8 bases, with 19 bases left in between. The CDR3 sequence is 15 residues long. CDR3 loop: CASSFGPYTGLGYTF. The CDR3 nucleotides are TGTGCCAGCAGCTTTGGGCCCTACACAGGGTTGGGCTACACCTTC.

This rearrangement joins TRBV19 to TRBJ2-1, with D hard to call. V lost 0 bases and J 3 bases, leaving 9 bases between the germline ends. The CDR3 totals 15 residues. From germline, CDR1 is LNHDA and CDR2 SQIVND (reference sequence). CDR3 nucleotide sequence: TGTGCCAGTAGTATAGAGGGCGGATTCTACAATGAGCAGTTCTTC. This sequence encodes CASSIEGGFYNEQFF.

This rearrangement joins TRBV28 to TRBJ2-7; 10 bases are a match to TRBD1. The CDR3 extends over 14 amino acids. J gave up 3 bases and V 5 bases, and 4 bases lay outside the gene matches. CDR1 and CDR2 (germline): MDHEN, SYDVKM. The chain's CDR3 is CASSPGTGDYEQYF. The CDR3 nucleotides are TGTGCCAGCAGTCCAGGGACAGGGGACTACGAGCAGTACTTC.

This clone has just one count. V usage is TRBV7-9 and J usage is TRBJ1-2; a possible D gene is TRBD1 (5 bases). Germline CDR1 reads SEHNR; CDR2 reads FQNEAQ (reference sequence). V lost 1 base and J lost 5, with 11 bases in between. The CDR3 extends over 14 amino acids. CDR3: CASSLVASGYGYTF. CDR3 DNA sequence: TGTGCCAGCAGCTTAGTAGCTTCAGGGTATGGCTACACCTTC.

This clone was recorded once. J is TRBJ1-2 and V is TRBV7-2; D is unresolved. The CDR3 spans 17 residues. Germline CDR1 SGHTA, CDR2 FQGNSA. Trimming cost V 2 bases and J 6 bases, with 22 bases left between them. The CDR3 DNA follows: TGTGCCAGCAGCTTATCCCCCGTGCGGACCGGGAAGGATGGCTACACCTTC. This sequence encodes CASSLSPVRTGKDGYTF. Complete variable domain (other parts from reference TRBV7-2 and TRBJ1-2): GAGVSQSPSNKVTEKGKDVELRCDPISGHTALYWYRQSLGQGLEFLIYFQGNSAPDKSGLPSDRFSAERTGGSVSTLTIQRTQQEDSAVYLCASSLSPVRTGKDGYTFGSGTRLTVV.

The chain joins TRBV2 to TRBJ2-3, with D tentatively TRBD1 or TRBD2 (5 bases each). Germline lookup yields CDR1 SNHLY and CDR2 FYNNEI. V was cut by 5 bases and J by 4 bases, with 10 bases left in between. The CDR3 covers 13 residues. The chain's CDR3 is CASSLGTADTQYF. The CDR3 DNA is TGTGCCAGCAGTCTCGGGACCGCAGATACGCAGTATTTT.

The rearrangement uses TRBV2 and TRBJ1-2, with D tentatively TRBD1 (5 bases). Germline V gene sequence: CDR1 SNHLY, CDR2 FYNNEI. The CDR3 sequence is 13 residues long. Trimming removed 7 bases at V and 3 bases at J, with 12 bases between. The CDR3 coding sequence is TGTGCCAGCATTTCGGGACCGGACTATGGCTACACCTTC. It encodes CASISGPDYGYTF.

This chain connects TRBV18 to TRBJ1-1; D unclear. This CDR3 has 11 residues. The V and J ends lost 5 bases and 7 bases respectively, with 8 bases between them. Per germline, CDR1 KGHSH and CDR2 LQKENI. CDR3 region: CASSREGEAFF. The CDR3 DNA sequence: TGTGCCAGCTCAAGGGAGGGTGAAGCTTTCTTT.

The chain uses TRBV5-1 and TRBJ2-7, with 10 bases fitting TRBD2. CDR3 length: 16 residues. Unmatched junction bases numbered 5, after V lost 1 base and J lost 1 base. CDR1 and CDR2 from the germline V gene are SGHRS and YFSETQ. Written as DNA, the CDR3 is TGCGCCAGCAGCTTGAGGAGCGGGAGGGAGTCCTACGAGCAGTACTTC. This sequence encodes CASSLRSGRESYEQYF.

The chain has TRBV10-2 and TRBJ1-5, with D possibly matching TRBD1 (6 bases). From germline, CDR1 is WSHSY and CDR2 SAAADI. The V end lost 4 bases, the J end lost 0 bases, and 10 bases lay between the germline ends. CDR3 size: 15 residues. The CDR3 DNA sequence: TGCGCCAGCAGTGCAAGGGGGGATAGCAATCAGCCCCAGCATTTT. Amino acids: CASSARGDSNQPQHF.

The V gene is TRBV20-1, the J gene TRBJ2-7; the D is unclear. The CDR3 has 11 residues. Germline V CDR1 and CDR2: DFQATT, SNEGSKA (reference sequence). Trimming cost V 1 base and J 4 bases, with 5 bases left between them. The CDR3 reads CSARGPYEQYF. CDR3 DNA sequence: TGCAGTGCTAGAGGACCGTACGAGCAGTACTTC.

The chain joins TRBV4-2 to TRBJ1-6; unclear D gene. The V end was cut by 1 base, the J end by 6 bases, with 16 bases between. Germline loops: CDR1 LGHNA, CDR2 YNFKEQ. The CDR3 consists of 17 residues. The DNA for the CDR3 is TGTGCCAGCAGCCAAGTGGGCCGGGGTGGAGGTAATTCACCCCTCCACTTT. Amino acids: CASSQVGRGGGNSPLHF.

The V and J genes are TRBV4-1 and TRBJ1-1; 7 bases map to TRBD1. Germline assignment: CDR1 MGHRA and CDR2 YSYEKL. V dropped 1 base and J dropped 2; count of bases not matched to a gene: 7. The CDR3 sequence is 16 residues long. The CDR3 bases are TGCGCCAGCAGCCAAGGGCCCGGACAGGCTAACACTGAAGCTTTCTTT. Its protein product is CASSQGPGQANTEAFF.

This rearrangement joins TRBV9 to TRBJ2-3; D remains ambiguous. The germline V gene has CDR1 SGDLS and CDR2 YYNGEE. CDR3 size: 15 residues. V was trimmed by 4 bases and J by 2 bases, leaving 14 bases between them. This CDR3 reads CASSQEGPATDTQYF. CDR3 coding DNA: TGTGCCAGCAGCCAGGAAGGACCTGCCACAGATACGCAGTATTTT.

The rearrangement uses TRBV9 and TRBJ1-1, with D tentatively TRBD1 (5 bases). The length of the CDR3 is 13 residues. V was pared by 4 bases and J by 1 base, with 8 bases between. Germline V lookup: CDR1 SGDLS, CDR2 YYNGEE. In DNA, the CDR3 is TGTGCCAGCAGCTTCGGACAGAACACTGAAGCTTTCTTT. Translating it yields CASSFGQNTEAFF.

The chain combines TRBV3-1 (or the pseudogene TRBV3-2) with TRBJ2-7; 11 positions match TRBD2. J lost 3 bases, V lost 1 base, and 2 bases had no gene match. The CDR3 runs 15 residues. Germline V CDR1 and CDR2: LGHDT, YNNKEL (reference sequence). CDR3 nucleotides: TGTGCCAGCAGCCAAGGTACTAGCGGGAGCTACGAGCAGTACTTC. Residues: CASSQGTSGSYEQYF.

The chain carries TRBV29-1 and TRBJ1-2; 7 nucleotides align to TRBD1. The J segment lost 4 bases and the V segment lost 2 bases, leaving 7 bases of the junction unmatched. The CDR3 consists of 14 residues. Germline-derived CDR1 and CDR2 are SQVTM and ANQGSEA. The CDR3: CSVELQGRAYGYTF. The DNA for the CDR3 is TGCAGCGTTGAACTACAGGGGCGGGCCTATGGCTACACCTTC.

V gene TRBV6-5 combines with J gene TRBJ2-3; no reliable D call. V lost 8 bases to trimming and J lost 0 bases, with 15 bases between them. Germline CDR1 MNHEY, CDR2 SVGAGI. CDR3 length equals 15 residues. CDR3 nucleotide sequence: TGTGCCAGCTTTTGGAGCAGGTCTAGCACAGATACGCAGTATTTT. It specifies CASFWSRSSTDTQYF.

The chain combines TRBV29-1 with TRBJ1-4, with 9 nucleotides matching TRBD1. Germline V CDR1 and CDR2: SQVTM, ANQGSEA. Trimming at V came to 6 bases and at J to 8 bases, leaving 7 bases not matched to a gene. The length of the CDR3 is 13 residues. The CDR3 region is CSVARDRDEKLFF. As DNA, the CDR3 is TGCAGCGTCGCTCGGGACAGGGACGAAAAACTGTTTTTT.

This clone was counted a single time. This chain joins TRBV7-8 and TRBJ1-1; D gene unclear. Germline loops: CDR1 SGHVS, CDR2 FQNEAQ. CDR3 length: 16 amino acids. Trimming removed 0 bases from V and 1 base from J, with 12 bases in between. The CDR3 DNA follows: TGTGCCAGCAGCTTAGCGTCGGACTGGGGGAACACTGAAGCTTTCTTT. It yields the protein CASSLASDWGNTEAFF.

The chain combines TRBV9 with TRBJ1-6; 8 bases line up with TRBD1. The CDR3 totals 16 residues. The junction had 6 bases not matched to a gene; V was cut back by 1 base and J by 6 bases. Germline V gives CDR1 SGDLS, CDR2 YYNGEE. The CDR3 region is CASSVFPGGRNSPLHF. The DNA of the CDR3 is TGTGCCAGCAGCGTATTCCCAGGGGGCCGTAATTCACCCCTCCACTTT.